This T cell receptor (beta chain) was captured in a study of shared clonotypes between healthy human individuals. The CDR3 length is 15 residues. Germline V lookup: CDR1 SEHNR, CDR2 FQNEAQ (reference sequence). V lost 5 bases and J lost 2; bases outside the gene matches: 6. Positively selected for CCR7, the CD45RO-negative cells used as naive CD8 cells excluded terminally differentiated effector memory CD45RA+ cells. Replicate PCRs for sorted subsets used around 200 ng DNA; this equaled 30,000 to 35,000 T cell genomes. Authors' methods: Without quality scores, immunoSEQ junctional reads could not be filtered like full-length reads. The method was immunoSEQ multiplex PCR; TCRdb's version includes in-frame clones alone and lacks a portion of them. V and J calls and clone size are as listed in that table; D and trimming were resolved from the DNA. Among millions of clones listed, about 94% were seen once.

The sequence was obtained from a man aged 18 to 35 in good health. The V gene is TRBV7-9, the J gene TRBJ2-3; 8 bases line up with TRBD1. The sequencing input was naive CD8+ T cells sorted from blood. CDR3 coding DNA: TGTGCCAGCAGCCCCTGGACAGGGACCACAGATACGCAGTATTTT. It yields the protein CASSPWTGTTDTQYF.